The 25 T cell receptor beta chains reported below all come from one sample, sequenced in a study of tumor and adjacent non-tumor tissue in lung cancer. The template was RNA from unsorted bulk tissue. Distant lung tissue was collected more than 3 cm away from the tumor edge. TCRbeta libraries were built with three rounds of nested PCR, modified from ARM-PCR. TCRdb analysed the multiplex PCR reads with MiXCR anew, one entry per CDR3 protein. The sample shows around 82,000 distinct CDR3 sequences, approximately 80% of them seen only once. The sample was distant non-tumor lung tissue. Receptors were obtained from a man aged 55 to 69 with non-small cell lung cancer.

This chain uses TRBV6-2 or TRBV6-3 with TRBJ2-1, with D tentatively TRBD1 (6 bases). CDR3 length: 14 residues. Germline V lookup: CDR1 MNHEY, CDR2 SVGEGT. V shed 10 bases and J shed 7 bases, with 20 bases lying between them. CDR3 sequence: CATTDRTDRNEQFF. The CDR3 coding sequence is TGTGCCACCACCGACCGGACAGACCGTAATGAGCAGTTCTTC.

The CDR3 region has the DNA TGCGCCAGCAGCCAAGGTGCTCCGGGCAGTTCGGGCACTGAAGCTTTCTTT. This gives the protein CASSQGAPGSSGTEAFF. J is TRBJ1-1 and V is TRBV4-3; D gene ambiguous. The germline V gene encodes CDR1 LGHNA and CDR2 YSLEER. V lost 1 base and J 4 bases, leaving 19 bases between the germline ends. This CDR3 region has 17 residues.

Turning to this clonotype: At one end, the junction sequence differs from germline, possibly due to a read error. This sequence joins TRBV11-3 and TRBJ2-6, with D uncertain. This CDR3 region has 12 residues. Germline V gene sequence: CDR1 SGHNT, CDR2 YENEEA. CDR3 bases: TGTGCCATTGAGTCTGGAGCCATCGTCCTGACTTTC. Encoded protein: CAIESGAIVLTF.

This clonotype was observed many times. The rearrangement links TRBV4-3 to TRBJ2-1; no clear D. V was cut by 5 bases and J by 8 bases, with 16 bases left in between. Germline V lookup: CDR1 LGHNA, CDR2 YSLEER. The CDR3 totals 14 residues. CDR3 bases: TGCGCCAGCAGCTTAAATCGGTTTCTACATGAGCAGTTCTTC. Translated: CASSLNRFLHEQFF.

About this clonotype: The junction departs from germline at one end; a sequencing error may be responsible. V usage is TRBV20-1 and J usage is TRBJ1-4, with 9 nucleotides matching TRBD1. The germline V gene has CDR1 DFQATT and CDR2 SNEGSKA (reference sequence). This CDR3 is 17 amino acids long. The CDR3 DNA is TGCAGTGCTAGAGTCAGGACAGGGGCACGCTTTGGGGAAAAACTGCTTTTT. It translates to CSARVRTGARFGEKLLF.

The chain joins TRBV6-5 to TRBJ2-7, with TRBD1 identical over 8 bases. The CDR3 covers 17 residues. Losses at the gene ends were 2 bases for V and 6 bases for J; bases not matched to a gene: 15. Germline assignment: CDR1 MNHEY and CDR2 SVGAGI. CDR3 protein: CASSYGRQGIRAGEQYF. In DNA, the CDR3 is TGTGCCAGCAGTTACGGGAGACAGGGGATAAGGGCTGGCGAGCAGTACTTC.

For this clonotype: One junction end disagrees with the germline gene, perhaps due to a read error. Here the CDR3 DNA reads TGTACCAGCAGCTTGGATCTGAACACTGAAGCATTCTTT. Translated, it gives CTSSLDLNTEAFF. The J gene is TRBJ1-1, the V gene TRBV11-2; no clear D. The CDR3 sequence is 13 residues long. Per the germline V gene, CDR1 is SGHAT and CDR2 is FQNNGV.

This clonotype was seen repeatedly, ten times or more. The rearrangement links TRBV12-3 or TRBV12-4 to TRBJ2-1; tentatively, D is TRBD2 (7 bases). The CDR3 sequence is 14 residues long. Trimming took off 0 bases at V and 15 bases at J, with 18 bases between the two ends. CDR3 sequence (DNA): TGTGCCAGCAGTTTAGCGCTTAAGCGGGGAGGGGGGTTCTTC. This codes for CASSLALKRGGGFF.

The chain uses TRBV6-5 and TRBJ2-1; a possible D gene is TRBD1 (6 bases). The CDR3 is 16 residues long. The V and J ends lost 2 bases and 6 bases respectively, with 17 bases between them. Germline V CDR1 and CDR2: MNHEY, SVGAGI. CDR3 loop: CASSYGPRTVSNEQFF. The CDR3 nucleotides are TGTGCCAGCAGTTACGGCCCCAGGACAGTAAGCAATGAGCAGTTCTTC.

A remark on this clonotype: Its ends do not fully match the called genes, so a read error is possible. The V call is TRBV12-3 or TRBV12-4, the J call TRBJ2-7; 7 bases agree with TRBD1. This CDR3 spans 15 amino acids. The CDR3 loop is CASSLVQGRTYEHYF. The CDR3 bases are TGTGCCAGCAGTTTAGTACAGGGGCGAACCTACGAGCATTACTTC.

This clonotype occurred many times. This chain links TRBV18 with TRBJ2-2, with D unresolved. The CDR3 is made up of 12 amino acids. Germline CDR1 is KGHSH and CDR2 is LQKENI. Trimming took off 2 bases at V and 7 bases at J, with 5 bases between the two ends. The CDR3 spells CASSPAGGELFF. DNA of the CDR3: TGTGCCAGCTCACCAGCAGGCGGGGAGCTGTTTTTT.

Note on this clonotype: One junction end disagrees with the germline gene, perhaps due to a read error. V gene TRBV20-1 combines with J gene TRBJ2-7; 12 bases line up with TRBD2. Germline loops: CDR1 DFQATT, CDR2 SNEGSKA (reference sequence). This CDR3 spans 18 amino acids. In DNA, the CDR3 is TGCGGTGCTAGAGATCCGGGGACCCTAGCGGGAGGGGGCTACGGGCAGTACTTC. This encodes CGARDPGTLAGGGYGQYF.

The J gene is TRBJ2-1, the V gene TRBV6-1; TRBD2 is a possible D gene (6 bases). Germline CDR1 MNHNS, CDR2 SASEGT. The CDR3 totals 16 residues. Between the trimmed V and J ends, which lost 10 bases and 0 bases, there was a span of 19 bases. The CDR3 sequence is CANSEDPGSSYNEQFF. CDR3 nucleotides: TGTGCCAATAGTGAAGACCCCGGGAGCTCCTACAATGAGCAGTTCTTC.

As concerns this clonotype: Because the CDR3 is missing its conserved closing phenylalanine or tryptophan, this is likely a read error. V and J are TRBV6-1 and TRBJ2-3, with 7 bases aligning to TRBD2. V gave up 2 bases and J gave up 4 bases; unmatched junction bases: 15. Germline CDR1 is MNHNS and CDR2 is SASEGT. CDR3 length equals 18 residues. Written as DNA, the CDR3 is TGTGCCAGCAGTGAACTCCCAATGTTGGCGGGAGCGGCAGATACGCAGTATATT. Amino acids: CASSELPMLAGAADTQYI.

The chain has TRBV29-1 and TRBJ2-2; TRBD2 is a possible D gene (6 bases). Trimming shortened V by 4 bases and J by 5 bases, and 14 bases separated the two germline ends. The CDR3 has 14 residues. CDR1 is SQVTM and CDR2 is ANQGSEA in the germline V gene. For the CDR3, the DNA is TGCAGCGTTGCGGACGGGAGACGTACCGGGGAGCTGTTTTTT. It translates to CSVADGRRTGELFF.

On this clonotype: Just one base apart from a much larger clone, this may be a read error. The CDR3 DNA reads as TGTGCCAACAGCTTAGCGGGGGACAGTCCCTACGAGCAGTACTTC. The encoded protein is CANSLAGDSPYEQYF. The genes are TRBV7-9 and TRBJ2-7, with TRBD2 matching over 9 bases. Germline CDR1 and CDR2: SEHNR and FQNEAQ (reference sequence). The CDR3 loop spans 15 amino acids.

In the case of this clonotype: The conserved phenylalanine or tryptophan is not found at the CDR3 terminus, so this likely reflects a read error. The chain has TRBV11-2 and TRBJ2-3, with D possibly being TRBD1 or TRBD2 (5 bases each). Germline CDR1 reads SGHAT; CDR2 reads FQNNGV. The length of the CDR3 is 15 residues. Trimming left V 0 bases short and J 5 bases short, with 12 bases between. The CDR3 DNA is TGTGCCAGCAGCTTAGACCGGGGCATAAGAGATACGCAGTATTTA. It specifies CASSLDRGIRDTQYL.

Turning to this clonotype: No conserved phenylalanine or tryptophan ends this CDR3, so it is likely a read error. V and J are TRBV11-2 and TRBJ1-1; a possible D gene is TRBD1 (5 bases). V gave up 7 bases and J gave up 4 bases, with 16 bases separating them. This CDR3 spans 14 amino acids. The germline CDR1 and CDR2 sequences are SGHAT and FQNNGV. CDR3 DNA sequence: TGTGCCAGCAACTCAGTAGGGAGGGGCACTGAAGCTTTCTTA. Protein sequence: CASNSVGRGTEAFL.

The count of this clonotype is one. Its ends do not fully match the called genes, so a read error is possible. J is TRBJ2-1 and V is TRBV12-5; possible D gene TRBD2, 5 bases. Germline V CDR1 and CDR2: LGHNT, FRNRAP. The CDR3 consists of 12 residues. CDR3 sequence: CTSCHRRNEQFF. In DNA form, the CDR3 reads TGTACTAGTTGCCACCGGAGAAATGAGCAGTTCTTC. Drawing the rest from reference TRBV12-5 and TRBJ2-1, the complete variable domain is DARVTQTPRHKVTEMGQEVTMRCQPILGHNTVFWYRQTMMQGLELLAYFRNRAPLDDSGMPKDRFSAEMPDATLATLKIQPSEPRDSAVYFCTSCHRRNEQFFGPGTRLTVL.

This clonotype was seen ten or more times. The rearrangement links TRBV28 to TRBJ2-7; 8 nucleotides line up with TRBD2. Germline V CDR1 and CDR2: MDHEN, SYDVKM. The V segment lost 4 bases and the J segment 1 base; nucleotides outside the gene matches: 6. This CDR3 has 15 amino acids. The CDR3 DNA reads TGTGCCAGCAGTTCCCTTAGCGGGGCTTCCTACGAGCAGTACTTC. This codes for CASSSLSGASYEQYF.

A few counts support this clonotype. J is TRBJ2-3 and V is TRBV11-2; 9 bases line up with TRBD2. Trimming removed 5 bases from V and 1 base from J; junction bases left unmatched: 7. This CDR3 is built from 16 residues. Per germline, CDR1 SGHAT and CDR2 FQNNGV. CDR3 in amino acids: CASSTLAGRGTDTQYF. The DNA of the CDR3 is TGTGCCAGCAGCACCCTAGCGGGACGGGGCACAGATACGCAGTATTTT.

Comments on this clonotype: One end of the junction varies from germline; a read error may be responsible. V and J are TRBV11-2 and TRBJ2-7; 11 bases line up with TRBD2. Germline V lookup: CDR1 SGHAT, CDR2 FQNNGV. CDR3 size: 15 residues. The CDR3 sequence is CVSSPTSGSNYEQYF. CDR3 sequence (DNA): TGTGTCAGCAGCCCTACTAGCGGGAGTAACTACGAGCAGTACTTC.

This chain links TRBV20-1 with TRBJ1-5; TRBD1 agrees at 8 bases. CDR1 DFQATT and CDR2 SNEGSKA come from the germline V gene (reference sequence). Trimming cost V 7 bases and J 6 bases; bases outside gene matches: 8. There are 13 residues in the CDR3. The CDR3 DNA follows: TGCAGTGTCAAGACAGGGGCGCGTCAGCCCCAGCATTTT. This gives the protein CSVKTGARQPQHF.

Remarks on this clonotype: Germline and junction disagree at one end, which may indicate a read error. The rearrangement uses TRBV6-5 and TRBJ2-7; D assignment may be TRBD1 or TRBD2 (5 bases each). Germline-derived CDR1 and CDR2 are MNHEY and SVGAGI. This CDR3 is 15 amino acids long. The CDR3 sequence is CAGGNGGVTRYELYF. The DNA of the CDR3 is TGTGCCGGCGGCAATGGGGGAGTCACTCGCTATGAGCTGTACTTC.

This chain joins TRBV2 and TRBJ1-1; TRBD1 matches 7 bases. V trimming: 8 bases; J trimming: 10 bases; junction bases outside the gene matches: 13. Germline CDR1 is SNHLY and CDR2 is FYNNEI. The CDR3 has 13 residues. CDR3 in DNA: TGTGCCAGCGAGCCGGACAGGTCCGGGATAGCTTTCTTT. Amino acids: CASEPDRSGIAFF.